One sample yielded the 28 T cell receptor beta chains listed below, sequenced in a study of regulatory T cells in long-lasting Graves disease. Time point of the sample: newly diagnosed GD, antithyroid drugs for less than 3 months. RNA from PBMCs was the source of the TCR library. Libraries of TCR beta came from iRepertoire HTBI primers plus Arm-PCR of CDR3 regions. MiXCR, applied by TCRdb to the multiplex PCR reads, yields one record per CDR3 protein. Of approximately 540,000 distinct CDR3 sequences listed, about 12% are singletons. These sequences were also reported in another study, on T cells in Graves' hyperthyroidism and ophthalmopathy.

The source material was peripheral blood mononuclear cells (PBMCs), sampled at new diagnosis, from a patient treated with antithyroid drugs. All receptors derive from a woman in her twenties or thirties with Graves disease.

In this sample, this clonotype turned up many times. This chain links TRBV6-1 with TRBJ2-1; D is ambiguous. Deletions cut 6 bases from V and 8 bases from J, with 14 bases between. Germline V CDR1 and CDR2: MNHNS, SASEGT. The CDR3 totals 13 residues. CDR3 nucleotides: TGTGCCAGCAGAAGGGTAACTTGGGATGAGCAGTTCTTC. Amino acids: CASRRVTWDEQFF.

Note on this clonotype: One junction end disagrees with the germline gene, perhaps due to a read error. The chain links TRBV20-1 to TRBJ2-1, with 13 bases fitting TRBD2. Looked up from germline, CDR1 is DFQATT and CDR2 is SNEGSKA (reference sequence). This CDR3 has 15 amino acids. The CDR3 loop reads CGASTGTSGVNEQFF. The CDR3 DNA reads as TGCGGTGCTAGTACCGGGACTAGCGGGGTCAATGAGCAGTTCTTC.

The V gene is TRBV7-9, the J gene TRBJ2-5; D uncertain. Per the germline V gene, CDR1 is SEHNR and CDR2 is FQNEAQ (reference sequence). The CDR3 contains 15 residues. The V and J ends lost 2 bases and 4 bases respectively, with 14 bases between them. CDR3 sequence (DNA): TGTGCCAGCAGCTTATCTGGGGTTCAAGGAGAGACCCAGTACTTC. It yields the protein CASSLSGVQGETQYF. The variable domain in full, with the rest retrieved from reference TRBV7-9 and TRBJ2-5, is DTGVSQNPRHKITKRGQNVTFRCDPISEHNRLYWYRQTLGQGPEFLTYFQNEAQLEKSRLLSDRFSAERPKGSFSTLEIQRTEQGDSAMYLCASSLSGVQGETQYFGPGTRLLVL.

In this sample, this clonotype turned up many times. The chain joins TRBV19 to TRBJ2-7; D is unclear. V gave up 3 bases and J gave up 3 bases, with 9 bases separating them. Germline loops: CDR1 LNHDA, CDR2 SQIVND (reference sequence). This CDR3 comprises 13 residues. DNA of the CDR3: TGTGCCAGTAGTATGGGCACCTACTACGAGCAGTACTTC. Residues: CASSMGTYYEQYF.

The genes are TRBV6-1 and TRBJ2-3; 13 positions agree with TRBD2. The CDR3 loop spans 16 amino acids. Germline values: CDR1 MNHNS, CDR2 SASEGT. V was clipped by 7 bases and J by 4 bases; unmatched bases: 8. CDR3 nucleotide sequence: TGTGCCAGCACCCCCGGACTAGCGGGAGATTCAGATACGCAGTATTTT. This gives the protein CASTPGLAGDSDTQYF.

Only a few counts were recorded for this clonotype. The V and J genes are TRBV7-2 and TRBJ2-1; TRBD1 aligns across 10 bases. Germline CDR1 is SGHTA and CDR2 is FQGNSA. CDR3 size: 15 residues. V dropped 5 bases and J dropped 8; count of bases not matched to a gene: 9. The CDR3 loop is CASSTGTGVVDEQFF. CDR3 sequence (DNA): TGTGCCAGCAGCACCGGGACAGGGGTAGTCGATGAGCAGTTCTTC. The full variable domain, completed using reference TRBV7-2 and TRBJ2-1, is GAGVSQSPSNKVTEKGKDVELRCDPISGHTALYWYRQSLGQGLEFLIYFQGNSAPDKSGLPSDRFSAERTGGSVSTLTIQRTQQEDSAVYLCASSTGTGVVDEQFFGPGTRLTVL.

This clonotype has a count of ten or more. The CDR3 sequence is CASAGTANTEAFF. CDR3 coding DNA: TGTGCCAGCGCCGGGACAGCGAACACTGAAGCTTTCTTT. The chain employs TRBV2 and TRBJ1-1; 7 bases map to TRBD1. The CDR3 has 13 residues. Germline V gives CDR1 SNHLY, CDR2 FYNNEI. The ends lost 8 bases at V and 1 base at J; junction bases unmatched: 4.

This clonotype has at least ten counts. The rearrangement uses TRBV28 and TRBJ2-7; D may correspond to TRBD1 or TRBD2 (5 bases each). The CDR3 consists of 14 residues. V gave up 5 bases and J gave up 3 bases, with 14 bases separating them. The V gene's germline CDR1 is MDHEN and CDR2 SYDVKM. The DNA for the CDR3 is TGTGCCAGCAGTAGGGACCCAGGCCACTACGAGCAGTACTTC. Its protein product is CASSRDPGHYEQYF.

This clonotype was observed at least ten times. The J gene is TRBJ1-2, the V gene TRBV28; the D is unclear. This CDR3 comprises 12 residues. The V end was cut by 7 bases, the J end by 0 bases, with 6 bases between. The germline CDR1 and CDR2 sequences are MDHEN and SYDVKM. In nucleotides, the CDR3 is TGTGCCAGCACAGCTTCTAACTATGGCTACACCTTC. Translating gives CASTASNYGYTF.

This clonotype was seen only a few times. The V call is TRBV4-1, the J call TRBJ2-5; a weak D match, TRBD1 (6 bases). In germline, CDR1 is MGHRA, CDR2 YSYEKL. The CDR3 extends over 19 amino acids. V was trimmed by 2 bases and J by 4 bases, leaving 26 bases between them. The CDR3 nucleotides read TGCGCCAGCAGCCAATCCCCAGTAATCAGGGGAAACTTCGGAGAGACCCAGTACTTC. This codes for CASSQSPVIRGNFGETQYF.

This clonotype appeared many times. The rearrangement uses TRBV6-1 and TRBJ1-1, with unresolved D. Germline V gene data show CDR1 as MNHNS and CDR2 as SASEGT. This CDR3 is 14 amino acids long. Trimming took 7 bases from V and 0 from J, leaving 12 bases between them. The CDR3 here is CASKRLRMNTEAFF. CDR3 nucleotides: TGTGCCAGCAAAAGACTCAGGATGAACACTGAAGCTTTCTTT.

This clonotype was counted many times. The chain joins TRBV10-3 to TRBJ1-5; TRBD1 is a possible D gene (6 bases). Between the trimmed V and J ends, which lost 5 bases and 7 bases, there was a span of 12 bases. This CDR3 region has 13 residues. Germline assignment: CDR1 ENHRY and CDR2 SYGVKD. CDR3: CAISTGKEQPQHF. DNA for the CDR3: TGTGCCATCAGTACAGGGAAAGAACAGCCCCAGCATTTT.

The chain has TRBV2 and TRBJ2-1; 9 bases align to TRBD2. Germline CDR1 SNHLY, CDR2 FYNNEI. The CDR3 has 16 amino acids. J lost 3 bases, V lost 6 bases, and 9 bases had no gene match. CDR3 protein: CASRDYGTSSYNEQFF. The DNA of the CDR3 is TGTGCCAGCAGGGACTACGGGACTAGCAGCTACAATGAGCAGTTCTTC.

This clonotype has only a few counts. The J gene is TRBJ2-3, the V gene TRBV29-1; perhaps TRBD2 as D (5 bases). The CDR3 length is 15 residues. V lost 8 bases, J lost 0 bases, and 18 bases lay in between. Germline-derived CDR1 and CDR2 are SQVTM and ANQGSEA. The CDR3 loop is CSLRAATASTDTQYF. The CDR3 DNA reads as TGCAGCCTAAGAGCGGCCACTGCTAGCACAGATACGCAGTATTTT.

This clonotype was observed a handful of times. The chain joins TRBV7-9 to TRBJ2-1; the D gene is possibly TRBD1 (6 bases). CDR3 length: 14 residues. V lost 3 bases to trimming and J lost 2 bases, with 8 bases between them. Per the germline V gene, CDR1 is SEHNR and CDR2 is FQNEAQ (reference sequence). The CDR3 DNA reads as TGTGCCAGCAGCTTTAAGGGGGCCTACAATGAGCAGTTCTTC. It encodes CASSFKGAYNEQFF.

This clonotype was detected a few times. The gene calls are TRBV6-2 or TRBV6-3 and TRBJ2-7; a weak D match, TRBD2 (5 bases). This CDR3 contains 12 residues. V lost 7 bases and J lost 1, with 8 bases in between. Per germline, CDR1 MNHEY and CDR2 SVGEGT. CDR3 DNA sequence: TGTGCCAGCACTAGCCGGTCCTACGAGCAGTACTTC. Translated: CASTSRSYEQYF.

This clonotype was observed many times. J is TRBJ2-4 and V is TRBV28; possibly TRBD1 or TRBD2 for D (5 bases each). Germline V gene lookup returns CDR1 MDHEN and CDR2 SYDVKM. This CDR3 is 17 amino acids long. Trimming stripped 4 bases from V and 3 bases from J, with 19 bases between. CDR3 in amino acids: CASSWLTGASFKNIQYF. CDR3 coding DNA: TGTGCCAGCAGTTGGCTGACCGGGGCCTCGTTCAAAAACATTCAGTACTTC. Looking up the rest from reference TRBV28 and TRBJ2-4 gives the full variable domain: DVKVTQSSRYLVKRTGEKVFLECVQDMDHENMFWYRQDPGLGLRLIYFSYDVKMKEKGDIPEGYSVSREKKERFSLILESASTNQTSMYLCASSWLTGASFKNIQYFGAGTRLSVL.

The chain links TRBV6-5 to TRBJ1-2, with a weak D call TRBD1 (5 bases). Per germline, CDR1 MNHEY and CDR2 SVGAGI. This CDR3 region has 17 residues. V lost 2 bases, J lost 4 bases, and 20 bases lay in between. CDR3 bases: TGTGCCAGCAGTTACACGGCTGGGACGTATTCCTCCTATGGCTACACCTTC. Its translation: CASSYTAGTYSSYGYTF.

The chain employs TRBV4-1 and TRBJ2-1; D is ambiguous. V dropped 2 bases and J dropped 3 bases, with 14 bases sitting between them. In germline, CDR1 is MGHRA, CDR2 YSYEKL. The CDR3 totals 16 residues. The CDR3, as DNA: TGCGCCAGCAGCCAACTCCCTGACCTAATCTACAATGAGCAGTTCTTC. It translates to CASSQLPDLIYNEQFF.

There are many counts of this clonotype. The rearrangement uses TRBV12-3 or TRBV12-4 and TRBJ2-7, with a possible D match to TRBD1 (6 bases). V shed 3 bases and J shed 1 base, with 13 bases lying between them. There are 15 residues in the CDR3. In nucleotides, the CDR3 is TGTGCCAGCAGTTTCCTCCGGACAGAGTCCTACGAGCAGTACTTC. It codes for CASSFLRTESYEQYF.

The J gene is TRBJ2-3, the V gene TRBV12-3 or TRBV12-4; a possible D gene is TRBD2 (5 bases). V was cut by 5 bases and J by 2 bases, with 14 bases left in between. The CDR3 has 15 residues. CDR3 DNA sequence: TGTGCCAGCAGTCCAATAGCGACCCCCACAGATACGCAGTATTTT. Amino acid sequence: CASSPIATPTDTQYF.

This clonotype was seen ten or more times. This sequence joins TRBV2 and TRBJ1-1, with D possibly matching TRBD1 (5 bases). This CDR3 comprises 12 residues. The germline V gene encodes CDR1 SNHLY and CDR2 FYNNEI. V was trimmed by 3 bases and J by 9 bases, leaving 11 bases between them. The CDR3 sequence: CASSERDWKAFF. In DNA, the CDR3 is TGTGCCAGCAGTGAGAGGGACTGGAAAGCTTTCTTT.

There are a few counts of this clonotype. The V and J genes are TRBV18 and TRBJ1-6; no clear D. The CDR3 has 21 amino acids. Between the trimmed V and J ends, which lost 3 bases and 5 bases, there was a span of 29 bases. The germline V gene has CDR1 KGHSH and CDR2 LQKENI. The CDR3 spells CASSPSPWTDRISDDNSPLHF. The CDR3 DNA is TGTGCCAGCTCACCGAGTCCCTGGACGGATCGTATAAGTGACGATAATTCACCCCTCCACTTT.

The table lists this clonotype with a few counts. A read error may be the cause here, since a much bigger clone is one base away. J is TRBJ1-3 and V is TRBV2; D not certain. The CDR3 covers 16 residues. Germline V lookup: CDR1 SNHLY, CDR2 FYNNEI. The CDR3 DNA reads as TGTGCCATCAGTAGACGAGAGGACGGGGCTGGAAACACCATATATTTT. This gives the protein CAISRREDGAGNTIYF.

This clonotype was detected ten times or more. This chain joins TRBV6-2 or TRBV6-3 and TRBJ1-1; D unresolved. The germline V and J ends were trimmed by 0 bases and 0 bases, with 11 bases remaining between them. Germline V gene data show CDR1 as MNHEY and CDR2 as SVGEGT. The CDR3 totals 16 residues. This CDR3 is CASSYSFSIMNTEAFF. For the CDR3, the DNA is TGTGCCAGCAGTTACTCATTCTCAATAATGAACACTGAAGCTTTCTTT.

This clonotype was counted many times. This rearrangement joins TRBV6-1 to TRBJ2-3; unclear D gene. CDR3 length: 15 amino acids. V lost 3 bases, J lost 5 bases, and 15 bases lay in between. Germline V gene data show CDR1 as MNHNS and CDR2 as SASEGT. The CDR3 here is CASSDGHLVGDTQYF. Written as DNA, the CDR3 is TGTGCCAGCAGTGATGGGCATCTAGTTGGAGATACGCAGTATTTT.

This clonotype occurred many times. As DNA, the CDR3 is TGCGCCAGCAGCTGGGACAGGAATGCTAACTATGGCTACACCTTC. It specifies CASSWDRNANYGYTF. This chain joins TRBV5-1 and TRBJ1-2; TRBD1 aligns across 8 bases. This CDR3 has 15 residues. J was trimmed by 0 bases and V by 3 bases; bases with no gene match: 4. Germline loops: CDR1 SGHRS, CDR2 YFSETQ.

This clonotype was seen more than once but under ten times. It may be a read error: a sequence one base away is much more abundant. The CDR3 does not end in the conserved phenylalanine or tryptophan, so this is likely a read error. This chain uses TRBV5-4 with TRBJ2-7; D is unresolved. Trimming stripped 6 bases from V and 5 bases from J, with 15 bases between. CDR1 SGHNT and CDR2 YYREEE come from the germline V gene (reference sequence). There are 13 residues in the CDR3. CDR3 in amino acids: CASTSESWDEQYL. The CDR3 nucleotides read TGTGCCAGCACCTCCGAAAGTTGGGACGAGCAGTACCTC.